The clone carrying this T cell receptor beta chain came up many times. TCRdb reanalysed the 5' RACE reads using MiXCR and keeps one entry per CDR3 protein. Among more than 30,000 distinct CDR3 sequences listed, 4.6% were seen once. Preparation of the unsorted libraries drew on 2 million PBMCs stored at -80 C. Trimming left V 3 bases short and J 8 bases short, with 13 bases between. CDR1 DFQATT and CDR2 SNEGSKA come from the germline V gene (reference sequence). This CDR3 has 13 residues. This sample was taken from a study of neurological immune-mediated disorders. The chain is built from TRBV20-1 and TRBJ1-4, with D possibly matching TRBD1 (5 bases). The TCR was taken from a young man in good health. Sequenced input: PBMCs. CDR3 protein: CSASNAGPEKLFF. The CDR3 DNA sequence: TGCAGTGCTAGTAATGCAGGGCCCGAAAAACTGTTTTTT.